Following are 21 T cell receptor beta chains from one sample sequenced in a study of regulatory T cells in long-lasting Graves disease. The time point denotes: persistent/refractory GD, antithyroid drugs over 5 years with positive TRAb. RNA extracted from PBMCs served as the sequencing template. Sequencing libraries for TCR beta were prepared with iRepertoire HTBI primers and Arm-PCR of CDR3 regions. TCRdb re-analysed the multiplex PCR reads in MiXCR, keeping a single row per CDR3 protein. Here the sample spans around 460,000 distinct CDR3 sequences, approximately 21% being singletons. Sequencing was performed on peripheral blood mononuclear cells (PBMCs), taken when the disease was refractory, from a patient treated with antithyroid drugs. These receptor sequences come from a female donor with Graves disease.

The table lists this clonotype with a few counts. CDR3 amino acids: CASSPLIAQETQYF. The CDR3 DNA is TGTGCCAGCAGTCCCCTGATCGCGCAAGAGACCCAGTACTTC. V gene TRBV28 combines with J gene TRBJ2-5; no firm D call. The CDR3 loop spans 14 amino acids. Germline CDR1 is MDHEN and CDR2 is SYDVKM. Trimming pared 5 bases from V and 2 bases from J, leaving 12 bases between.

Only a few counts were recorded for this clonotype. The chain employs TRBV12-5 and TRBJ2-2; D remains unclear. This CDR3 spans 16 amino acids. Trimming took off 4 bases at V and 0 bases at J, with 12 bases between the two ends. Per germline, CDR1 LGHNT and CDR2 FRNRAP. The DNA of the CDR3 is TGTGCTAGTGGTTCTCTACAAAATTCGAACACCGGGGAGCTGTTTTTT. Translated, it gives CASGSLQNSNTGELFF.

This clonotype was observed at least ten times. This sequence joins TRBV28 and TRBJ1-4; TRBD1 matches 7 bases. Germline values: CDR1 MDHEN, CDR2 SYDVKM. CDR3 size: 13 residues. After removal of 9 bases from V and 7 bases from J, the junction contained 8 bases not matched to a gene. The CDR3, as DNA: TGTGCCAGTCGCAGGGGGGTCGGTGAAAAACTGTTTTTT. It yields the protein CASRRGVGEKLFF.

V is TRBV19 and J is TRBJ2-5, with TRBD1 identical over 8 bases. Germline loops: CDR1 LNHDA, CDR2 SQIVND (reference sequence). The CDR3 runs 11 residues. In nucleotides, the CDR3 is TGTGCGACAGGGGTTCAAGAGACCCAGTACTTC. It specifies CATGVQETQYF. The variable domain in full, completed from reference TRBV19 and TRBJ2-5, reads DGGITQSPKYLFRKEGQNVTLSCEQNLNHDAMYWYRQDPGQGLRLIYYSQIVNDFQKGDIAEGYSVSREKKESFPLTVTSAQKNPTAFYLCATGVQETQYFGPGTRLLVL.

This clonotype was observed a handful of times. The rearrangement links TRBV10-2 to TRBJ2-2, with 12 bases that match TRBD2. Trimming took 4 bases from V and 5 from J; bases not matched to a gene: 8. The CDR3 loop spans 17 amino acids. Germline V gives CDR1 WSHSY, CDR2 SAAADI. Written as DNA, the CDR3 is TGCGCCAGCAGTGGGTCGACTAGCGGGAGAAGTACCGGGGAGCTGTTTTTT. It specifies CASSGSTSGRSTGELFF.

This clonotype showed up just once. The chain has TRBV4-1 and TRBJ1-5, with 7 bases lining up with TRBD1. CDR1 is MGHRA and CDR2 is YSYEKL in the germline V gene. The trim removed 3 bases at V and 0 bases at J, leaving 2 bases unmatched. The length of the CDR3 is 15 residues. CDR3 in amino acids: CASSHGQASNQPQHF. CDR3 DNA sequence: TGCGCCAGCAGCCACGGACAGGCTAGCAATCAGCCCCAGCATTTT.

This rearrangement joins TRBV28 to TRBJ2-1; D is perhaps TRBD2 (5 bases). The germline CDR1 and CDR2 sequences are MDHEN and SYDVKM. V dropped 8 bases and J dropped 9 bases, with 17 bases sitting between them. The CDR3 consists of 13 residues. Here the CDR3 DNA reads TGTGCCAGCGAGGACTTAACGATTGGTGAGCAGTTCTTC. Protein: CASEDLTIGEQFF.

This chain uses TRBV9 with TRBJ2-7, with TRBD1 matching over 8 bases. Per germline, CDR1 SGDLS and CDR2 YYNGEE. J gave up 2 bases and V 3 bases, and 7 bases lay outside the gene matches. The CDR3 is made up of 15 amino acids. Written as DNA, the CDR3 is TGTGCCAGCAGCGGACAGGGGCCCGCCACCTACGAGCAGTACTTC. It encodes CASSGQGPATYEQYF.

A word on this clonotype: A read error may be the cause here, since a much bigger clone is one base away. CDR3 DNA sequence: TGTGTCAGCAGTTCCACGGACAGGGGTATCTATGGCTACACCTTC. Translating gives CVSSSTDRGIYGYTF. The chain carries TRBV28 and TRBJ1-2; 9 bases align to TRBD1. Germline lookup yields CDR1 MDHEN and CDR2 SYDVKM. The CDR3 contains 15 residues.

The rearrangement links TRBV7-3 to TRBJ2-7; 8 nucleotides line up with TRBD2. With 5 bases clipped from V and 0 bases from J, the junction kept 3 bases outside the gene matches. Germline assignment: CDR1 SGHTA and CDR2 FQGTGA. The CDR3 spans 14 residues. The DNA for the CDR3 is TGTGCCAGCAGCAAAAGCGGGAGCTCCTACGAGCAGTACTTC. This translates into CASSKSGSSYEQYF.

This clonotype has at least ten counts. The chain carries TRBV15 and TRBJ1-2, with 8 bases identical to TRBD1. The CDR3 is 16 amino acids. J gave up 8 bases and V 0 bases, and 11 bases lay outside the gene matches. The V gene's germline CDR1 is LNHNV and CDR2 YYDKDF (reference sequence). The CDR3 DNA reads TGTGCCACCAGCAGAGATCCCGGGCAGGGGGCGTTCGGCTACACCTTC. It yields the protein CATSRDPGQGAFGYTF.

The sample holds many counts of this clonotype. The chain joins TRBV18 to TRBJ2-5; the D is unclear. Trimming cost V 6 bases and J 1 base, with 9 bases left between them. The germline V gene has CDR1 KGHSH and CDR2 LQKENI. The CDR3 consists of 13 residues. CDR3 coding DNA: TGTGCCAGCTCCACCACGCCCCAAGAGACCCAGTACTTC. Its protein product is CASSTTPQETQYF.

This clonotype was picked up a small number of times. The chain recombines TRBV12-3 or TRBV12-4 with TRBJ2-2, with 7 bases matching TRBD1. V shed 6 bases, J shed 7 bases, and the junction held 14 bases outside the gene matches. The CDR3 loop spans 16 amino acids. The CDR3 is CASSPGRGGGGGELFF. The CDR3 DNA is TGTGCCAGCAGCCCCGGGCGAGGGGGCGGTGGCGGGGAGCTGTTTTTT.

Ten or more counts support this clonotype. V is TRBV7-6 and J is TRBJ2-6; D unresolved. Trimming shortened V by 4 bases and J by 0 bases, and 4 bases separated the two germline ends. The CDR3 length is 14 residues. Germline V CDR1 and CDR2: SGHVS, FNYEAQ. The CDR3 is CASSSSSGANVLTF. The CDR3 nucleotides read TGTGCCAGCAGCTCGAGCTCTGGGGCCAACGTCCTGACTTTC.

This clonotype was observed at least ten times. The V and J genes are TRBV28 and TRBJ2-7; tentatively, D is TRBD2 (5 bases). The CDR3 covers 12 residues. Germline V CDR1 and CDR2: MDHEN, SYDVKM. Trimming cost V 3 bases and J 4 bases, with 7 bases left between them. This CDR3 is CASSFGMYEQYF. CDR3 sequence (DNA): TGTGCCAGCAGTTTCGGGATGTACGAGCAGTACTTC.

The CDR3 loop is CASSPDSEPQETQYF. CDR3 in DNA: TGTGCCAGCAGCCCGGACAGCGAACCCCAAGAGACCCAGTACTTC. V gene TRBV14 combines with J gene TRBJ2-5; tentatively, D is TRBD1 (6 bases). V lost 4 bases and J 1 base, leaving 13 bases between the germline ends. The CDR3 has 15 amino acids. Germline V CDR1 and CDR2: SGHDN, FVKESK.

The V and J genes are TRBV29-1 and TRBJ1-3; no reliable D call. This CDR3 has 12 residues. From germline, CDR1 is SQVTM and CDR2 ANQGSEA. V dropped 6 bases and J dropped 0 bases, with 6 bases sitting between them. The CDR3 sequence is CSVHASGNTIYF. In nucleotides, the CDR3 is TGCAGCGTCCATGCCTCTGGAAACACCATATATTTT.

This clonotype was picked up a small number of times. The chain links TRBV12-3 or TRBV12-4 to TRBJ2-3, with D hard to call. The CDR3 sequence is 12 residues long. Trimming shortened V by 4 bases and J by 6 bases, and 8 bases separated the two germline ends. The CDR3 protein is CASSSQEDTQYF. DNA of the CDR3: TGTGCCAGCAGTTCCCAGGAGGATACGCAGTATTTT.

This clonotype was detected many times. The rearrangement joins TRBV11-2 to TRBJ2-7; 10 nucleotides align to TRBD1. This CDR3 is 14 amino acids long. Germline trimming cut 1 base from V and 5 bases from J; bases unmatched to any gene: 2. CDR1 and CDR2 (germline): SGHAT, FQNNGV. CDR3 protein: CASSLGTGGHEQYF. CDR3 nucleotide sequence: TGTGCCAGCAGCTTAGGGACAGGGGGACACGAGCAGTACTTC.

In nucleotides, the CDR3 is TGTGCCACCAGTGAACGGGTGCAGGAGGCCCAGTACTTC. This translates into CATSERVQEAQYF. The gene calls are TRBV24-1 and TRBJ2-5; possible D gene TRBD2, 5 bases. The CDR3 consists of 13 residues. Trimming left V 4 bases short and J 9 bases short, with 14 bases between. In germline, CDR1 is KGHDR, CDR2 SFDVKD.

V gene TRBV3-1 combines with J gene TRBJ1-2, with a possible D match to TRBD1 (6 bases). CDR1 LGHDT and CDR2 YNNKEL come from the germline V gene (reference sequence). The V gene lost 4 bases and the J gene lost 2 bases, with 11 bases spanning the gap. The CDR3 contains 14 residues. The CDR3 loop reads CASSPTRGNYGYTF. As DNA, the CDR3 is TGTGCCAGCAGCCCAACGAGGGGGAACTATGGCTACACCTTC.